This T cell receptor (beta chain) was sequenced for a study of control samples from healthy donors and cancer patients. Germline-derived CDR1 and CDR2 are MNHEY and SMNVEV (reference sequence). The CDR3 extends over 15 amino acids. The junction had 5 bases not matched to a gene; V was cut back by 5 bases and J by 3 bases. Measured with immunoSEQ multiplex PCR; TCRdb has only the in-frame clones, and not every one. The data contain 150,000 or so clones, over 90% of them seen just once; the ten biggest clones take up over 2%. The chain links TRBV27 to TRBJ1-5, with TRBD1 matching 9 bases. Sequencing was done on a sample of blood. This clonotype was obtained from a man in his fifties or sixties in good health. CDR3 in DNA: TGTGCCAGCAGTCCCGGGACAGGGTTCAATCAGCCCCAGCATTTT. Protein product: CASSPGTGFNQPQHF.